The rows below give T cell receptor beta chains drawn from one sample of a study of T cells in Graves' hyperthyroidism and ophthalmopathy. Using its own MiXCR run on the multiplex PCR reads, TCRdb lists one record per CDR3 protein. The profile shows under 350,000 distinct CDR3 sequences, around 15% of them singletons. Sequencing was done on a sample of blood. These receptors all stem from a woman in her fifties or sixties with Graves' ophthalmopathy. The CDR3 runs from the conserved cysteine through the conserved F or W. D genes are given only for firm matches. Where a row states a size, it is once, few, many or the class of an expanded clone; other rows omit it.

J | V | D | size | DNA | CDR3
TRBJ2-7 | TRBV20-1 | - | many | TGCAGTGCTAGGGTCGCGGGGAGAGCCTACGAGCAGTACTTC | CSARVAGRAYEQYF
TRBJ1-1 | TRBV9 | - | few | TGTGCCAGCAGCGTAGAGGCGATGAACACTGAAGCTTTCTTT | CASSVEAMNTEAFF
TRBJ1-6 | TRBV5-6 | - | few | TGTGCCAGCAGCTTGATGCGGAAATCCTATAATTCACCCCTCCACTTT | CASSLMRKSYNSPLHF
TRBJ2-1 | TRBV4-2 | - | many | TGTGCCAGCAGCCAGTCAGGAAACAATGAGCAGTTCTTC | CASSQSGNNEQFF
TRBJ1-6 | TRBV4-3 | - | few | TGCGCCAGCAGCCAGCTGGGGCCCAGCTCCTATAATTCACCCCTCCACTTT | CASSQLGPSSYNSPLHF
TRBJ2-1 | TRBV19 | - | - | TGTGCCAGGACGGATCGGGGATCCGGGCAGTTCTTC | CARTDRGSGQFF
TRBJ2-2 | TRBV6-1 | - | few | TGTGCCAGCAGTGAGGACAGCTATTTGACCGGGGAGCTGTTTTTT | CASSEDSYLTGELFF
TRBJ2-5 | TRBV5-1 | - | few | TGCGCCAGCAGCTTCTCTTCTCTTCCCGGTTGGCAAGAGACCCAGTACTTC | CASSFSSLPGWQETQYF
TRBJ1-2 | TRBV5-1 | - | many | TGCGCCAGCAGCTTGGTAGGGTCAGTCTATGGCTACACCTTC | CASSLVGSVYGYTF
TRBJ2-5 | TRBV20-1 | - | - | TGCAGTGCTGCAGCGGATCAAGAGACCCAGTACTTC | CSAAADQETQYF
TRBJ2-5 | TRBV4-1 | TRBD1 | many | TGCGCCAGCAGCCAACGGGGACAGGTCCCAGAGACCCAGTACTTC | CASSQRGQVPETQYF
TRBJ2-3 | TRBV5-1 | - | many | TGCGCCAGCAGTCGCGTAAGTTCTAGCACAGATACGCAGTATTTT | CASSRVSSSTDTQYF
TRBJ2-7 | TRBV7-2 | - | many | TGTGCCAGCAGCTTAGGGGACCTCTCCTACGAGCAGTACTTC | CASSLGDLSYEQYF
TRBJ2-1 | TRBV28 | TRBD2 | many | TGTGCCAGCAGTTTAACTAGCGGGGATATCTACAATGAGCAGTTCTTC | CASSLTSGDIYNEQFF
TRBJ1-4 | TRBV11-2 | TRBD1 | many | TGTGCCAGCAGCCCGCCAGGGGGGGGAAAACTGTTTTTT | CASSPPGGGKLFF
TRBJ1-1 | TRBV11-2 | TRBD1 | - | TGTGCCAGCAGCAAGGGACAGGGGCCAAAAGCTTTCTTT | CASSKGQGPKAFF
TRBJ2-7 | TRBV6-1 | - | many | TGTGCCGCCTGTCGGACTTTATCCTACGAGCAGTACTTC | CAACRTLSYEQYF
TRBJ1-5 | TRBV6-1 | - | many | TGTGCCAGCAGTGAAGCGCTTCTAGGGAGCAATCAGCCCCAGCATTTT | CASSEALLGSNQPQHF
TRBJ1-1 | TRBV7-2 | TRBD1 | many | TGTGCCAGCAGCTCCCGACAGGGAGGGTTGACTGAAGCTTTCTTT | CASSSRQGGLTEAFF